A selection of T cell receptor beta chains follows, all from one sample in a study of T cells in localized non-small cell lung cancer. The protocol was immunoSEQ multiplex PCR, while the TCRdb copy is restricted to in-frame clones and leaves out a portion. This sample has around 83,000 clones, with 60% to 85% found just once. The sequenced sample was PBMCs, obtained before any cancer treatment. Receptors were obtained from a man aged 35 to 69 with stage II squamous cell lung carcinoma. Both conserved end residues are part of each CDR3. Fields, in order: CDR3 length, V gene, clone size, CDR3 protein. The size entry is marked missing in some rows and otherwise reads once, few, many or a size class.

length: 16
V: TRBV7-8
size: .
CDR3: CASSVGTASMNTEAFF

length: 19
V: TRBV5-5
size: .
CDR3: CASSFGQTSGRAPYNEQFF

length: 15
V: TRBV4-3
size: .
CDR3: CASSQDPGQGIKQYF

length: 13
V: TRBV7-9
size: .
CDR3: CASSLVAHSPLHF

length: 13
V: TRBV28
size: .
CDR3: CASSLPRTGALHF

length: 14
V: TRBV11-2
size: .
CDR3: CASSLRETNTEAFF

length: 13
V: TRBV7-3
size: .
CDR3: CASSLSQGTEAFF

length: 15
V: TRBV25-1
size: .
CDR3: CASSDPGPQIEKLFF

length: 15
V: TRBV7-9
size: .
CDR3: CASSLTGPSTDTQYF

length: 17
V: TRBV5-4
size: .
CDR3: CASSPRVASGAGDTQYF

length: 16
V: TRBV6-6
size: .
CDR3: CASSFSTPTSDNEQFF

length: 17
V: TRBV5-1
size: .
CDR3: CASSWNPGTVDNYGYTF

length: 17
V: TRBV11-3
size: once
CDR3: CASSLSPQGQGVGELFF

length: 15
V: TRBV4-2
size: .
CDR3: CASSQDSGPFYEQYF

length: 14
V: TRBV2
size: .
CDR3: CASRGGTANEKLFF

length: 12
V: TRBV28
size: .
CDR3: CASLVGNQPQHF

length: 13
V: TRBV27
size: once
CDR3: CASSFGQGYEQYF

length: 14
V: TRBV6-1
size: .
CDR3: CAGARDREVGTQYF

length: 11
V: TRBV30
size: .
CDR3: CAWSEFYEQYF

length: 17
V: TRBV5-6
size: .
CDR3: CASSLILGPTGNYGYTF

length: 17
V: TRBV4-2
size: .
CDR3: CASSQEPTGTGFSSAFF

length: 14
V: TRBV11-3
size: .
CDR3: CASSRAANTGELFF

length: 14
V: TRBV28
size: .
CDR3: CASSFFRGVYEQYF